This TCR beta chain was sequenced during a study of blood T cell repertoires in COVID-19. Study-wide context: Spain, Italy and the United States supplied samples that represented acute and convalescent COVID-19.

This CDR3 spans 13 amino acids. Looked up from germline, CDR1 is LGHNT and CDR2 is FRNRAP. Trimming shortened V by 4 bases and J by 0 bases, and 6 bases separated the two germline ends. TCRdb's copy holds only in-frame clones and misses some; the assay was immunoSEQ multiplex PCR. This table has 150,000 or so clones, 80% to 85% appearing once. Sequenced: peripheral blood. The J gene is TRBJ2-5, the V gene TRBV12-5; D unclear. The receptor was derived from a woman in her sixties with acute or convalescent COVID-19. The CDR3 spells CASGSTNQETQYF. CDR3 DNA: TGTGCTAGTGGTTCGACAAACCAAGAGACCCAGTACTTC. Looking up the rest from reference TRBV12-5 and TRBJ2-5 gives the full variable domain: DARVTQTPRHKVTEMGQEVTMRCQPILGHNTVFWYRQTMMQGLELLAYFRNRAPLDDSGMPKDRFSAEMPDATLATLKIQPSEPRDSAVYFCASGSTNQETQYFGPGTRLLVL.